What follows are 16 T cell receptor beta chains derived from one specimen sequenced in a study of control samples from healthy donors and cancer patients. The table came from immunoSEQ multiplex PCR; TCRdb's copy has only in-frame clones and leaves some out. The sample records fewer than 95,000 clones, 85% being singletons. Sequenced sample: blood. The source of these receptors is a man aged 30 to 39 in good health.

J is TRBJ1-2 and V is TRBV6-4; TRBD1 might be the D (5 bases). The CDR3 is 12 amino acids. Trimming removed 2 bases from V and 8 bases from J, with 9 bases in between. CDR1 and CDR2 (germline): MRHNA, SNTAGT. This CDR3 reads CASSDPQGGYTF. CDR3 nucleotide sequence: TGTGCCAGCAGTGACCCCCAGGGCGGCTACACCTTC.

For this clone: Other DNA sequences from this sample encode an identical CDR3 as well. The rearrangement joins TRBV7-9 to TRBJ2-5; a weak D match, TRBD2 (5 bases). V shed 3 bases and J shed 7 bases, with 9 bases lying between them. Germline CDR1 is SEHNR and CDR2 is FQNEAQ (reference sequence). The CDR3 has 12 residues. The CDR3 bases are TGTGCCAGCAGCTTCGGCGAGGGGACCCAGTACTTC. Translated, it gives CASSFGEGTQYF.

The chain joins TRBV18 to TRBJ1-1, with D maybe TRBD1 (6 bases). The CDR3 has 17 amino acids. Deletions cut 1 base from V and 2 bases from J, with 17 bases between. The germline gives CDR1 KGHSH, CDR2 LQKENI. The CDR3: CASSPLLGGMSNTEAFF. The CDR3 bases are TGTGCCAGCTCACCACTTCTAGGGGGAATGAGTAACACTGAAGCTTTCTTT.

This clone has a handful of counts. In nucleotides, the CDR3 is TGTGCCAGCACCCTCGGACTCTCGAACACTGAAGCTTTCTTT. Translation: CASTLGLSNTEAFF. V usage is TRBV6-5 and J usage is TRBJ1-1; D ambiguous. CDR1 and CDR2 (germline): MNHEY, SVGAGI. This CDR3 has 14 residues. Trimming removed 7 bases at V and 1 base at J, with 13 bases between.

The chain uses TRBV30 and TRBJ2-1; 8 nucleotides agree with TRBD2. The CDR3 runs to 14 residues. The germline gives CDR1 GTSNPN, CDR2 SVGIG (reference sequence). With V trimmed by 1 base and J by 5 bases, 4 bases remained unmatched. The CDR3 loop reads CAWSETGGDNEQFF. For the CDR3, the DNA is TGTGCCTGGAGTGAGACGGGGGGGGACAATGAGCAGTTCTTC.

This clone was detected a few times. The rearrangement joins TRBV6-5 to TRBJ2-2, with D unresolved. Germline CDR1 is MNHEY and CDR2 is SVGAGI. The V end was cut by 2 bases, the J end by 6 bases, with 7 bases between. The CDR3 length is 13 residues. The CDR3 DNA reads TGTGCCAGCAGTTACGGGTTGGCCGGGGAGCTGTTTTTT. Its translation: CASSYGLAGELFF.

This clone was counted once. The chain couples TRBV29-1 to TRBJ1-5; tentatively, D is TRBD1 (5 bases). CDR3 length: 13 residues. CDR1 is SQVTM and CDR2 is ANQGSEA in the germline V gene. Trimming removed 7 bases at V and 2 bases at J, with 12 bases between. CDR3 coding DNA: TGCAGCGCCTCGTGGGGGGGCAATCAGCCCCAGCATTTT. Translating gives CSASWGGNQPQHF.

The chain has TRBV6-4 and TRBJ1-1, with unresolved D. CDR1 is MRHNA, CDR2 SNTAGT, per germline. Trimming shortened V by 7 bases and J by 6 bases, and 12 bases separated the two germline ends. The length of the CDR3 is 12 residues. CDR3 DNA: TGTGCCAGCACCCCACGTGCTTCTGAAGCTTTCTTT. Protein sequence: CASTPRASEAFF.

This chain joins TRBV7-2 and TRBJ1-2; TRBD1 aligns across 8 bases. V dropped 7 bases and J dropped 8; count of bases not matched to a gene: 15. Germline V gene data show CDR1 as SGHTA and CDR2 as FQGNSA. The CDR3 loop spans 15 amino acids. The CDR3 spells CASIRRSGTGGGYTF. The CDR3 DNA reads TGTGCCAGCATCAGAAGGTCCGGGACAGGCGGCGGCTACACCTTC.

V usage is TRBV6-5 and J usage is TRBJ1-5; TRBD1 aligns across 10 bases. The CDR3 spans 15 residues. The germline V gene has CDR1 MNHEY and CDR2 SVGAGI. Trimming removed 6 bases from V and 6 bases from J; junction bases left unmatched: 8. DNA for the CDR3: TGTGCCAGCAGCCCGGGACAGGGGCACGCTCAGCCCCAGCATTTT. Translation: CASSPGQGHAQPQHF.

This chain uses TRBV11-3 with TRBJ2-2; tentatively, D is TRBD2 (5 bases). In germline, CDR1 is SGHNT, CDR2 YENEEA. The CDR3 is made up of 17 amino acids. V lost 5 bases and J lost 0, with 16 bases in between. In DNA form, the CDR3 reads TGTGCCAGCAGCCCCGGAGGAGGCATCCCGAACACCGGGGAGCTGTTTTTT. Translated, it gives CASSPGGGIPNTGELFF.

DNA of the CDR3: TGTGCCAGCAGTTCTCAGCTGTATACGCAGTATTTT. Amino acid sequence: CASSSQLYTQYF. The rearrangement links TRBV6-2 or TRBV6-3 to TRBJ2-3; D remains ambiguous. Germline CDR1 and CDR2: MNHEY and SVGEGT. V dropped 4 bases and J dropped 7 bases, with 9 bases sitting between them. The CDR3 is 12 amino acids.

V is TRBV6-5 and J is TRBJ1-3; possible D gene TRBD1, 5 bases. This CDR3 contains 16 residues. Between the trimmed V and J ends, which lost 0 bases and 0 bases, there was a span of 9 bases. In germline, CDR1 is MNHEY, CDR2 SVGAGI. CDR3: CASSYSDNPSGNTIYF. The CDR3 DNA sequence: TGTGCCAGCAGTTACTCGGACAACCCCTCTGGAAACACCATATATTTT.

The rearrangement uses TRBV19 and TRBJ1-5; TRBD1 aligns across 9 bases. CDR3 size: 16 residues. Per the germline V gene, CDR1 is LNHDA and CDR2 is SQIVND (reference sequence). The junction had 8 bases not matched to a gene; V was cut back by 4 bases and J by 4 bases. The CDR3 reads CASSRTPGTGNQPQHF. The CDR3, as DNA: TGTGCCAGTAGTAGGACTCCCGGGACAGGGAATCAGCCCCAGCATTTT.

The V gene is TRBV4-2, the J gene TRBJ2-7, with TRBD1 matching over 7 bases. The trim removed 0 bases at V and 1 base at J, leaving 3 bases unmatched. CDR3 size: 15 residues. The V gene's germline CDR1 is LGHNA and CDR2 YNFKEQ. The DNA for the CDR3 is TGTGCCAGCAGCCAAGATCAGGGACAGTCCTACGAGCAGTACTTC. Its protein product is CASSQDQGQSYEQYF.

This chain uses TRBV9 with TRBJ2-3; D may be TRBD2 (6 bases). Trimming removed 3 bases at V and 5 bases at J, with 16 bases between. In germline, CDR1 is SGDLS, CDR2 YYNGEE. The CDR3 loop spans 15 amino acids. The CDR3 here is CASSARGREEDTQYF. The DNA for the CDR3 is TGTGCCAGCAGCGCGAGGGGCAGGGAGGAAGATACGCAGTATTTT.